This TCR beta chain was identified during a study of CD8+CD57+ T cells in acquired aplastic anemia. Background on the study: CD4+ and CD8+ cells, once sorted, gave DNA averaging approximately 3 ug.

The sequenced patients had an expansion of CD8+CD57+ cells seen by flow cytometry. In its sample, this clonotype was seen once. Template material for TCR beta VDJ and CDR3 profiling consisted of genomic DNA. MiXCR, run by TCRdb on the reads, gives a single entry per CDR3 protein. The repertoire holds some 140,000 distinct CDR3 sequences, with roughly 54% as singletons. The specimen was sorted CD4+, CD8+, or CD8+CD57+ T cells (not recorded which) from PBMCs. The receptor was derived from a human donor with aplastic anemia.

CDR3 region: CASSLRDRDMSGANVLTF. The CDR3 bases are TGTGCCAGCAGCCTCCGGGACAGGGACATGTCTGGGGCCAACGTCCTGACTTTC. This chain links TRBV7-3 with TRBJ2-6; 9 bases align to TRBD1. This CDR3 comprises 18 residues. Germline V gene sequence: CDR1 SGHTA, CDR2 FQGTGA. Losses at the gene ends were 5 bases for V and 1 base for J; bases not matched to a gene: 9.